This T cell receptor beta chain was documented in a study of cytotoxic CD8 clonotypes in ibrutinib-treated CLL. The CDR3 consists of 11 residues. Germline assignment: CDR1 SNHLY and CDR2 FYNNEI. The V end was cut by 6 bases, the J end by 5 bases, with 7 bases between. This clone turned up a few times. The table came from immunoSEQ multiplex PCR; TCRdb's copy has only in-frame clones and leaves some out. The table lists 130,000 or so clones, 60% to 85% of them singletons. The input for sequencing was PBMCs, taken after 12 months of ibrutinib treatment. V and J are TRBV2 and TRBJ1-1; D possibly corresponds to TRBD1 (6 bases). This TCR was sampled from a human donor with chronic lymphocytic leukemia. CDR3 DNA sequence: TGTGCCAGCAGAGGGGGGACTGAAGCTTTCTTT. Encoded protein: CASRGGTEAFF.